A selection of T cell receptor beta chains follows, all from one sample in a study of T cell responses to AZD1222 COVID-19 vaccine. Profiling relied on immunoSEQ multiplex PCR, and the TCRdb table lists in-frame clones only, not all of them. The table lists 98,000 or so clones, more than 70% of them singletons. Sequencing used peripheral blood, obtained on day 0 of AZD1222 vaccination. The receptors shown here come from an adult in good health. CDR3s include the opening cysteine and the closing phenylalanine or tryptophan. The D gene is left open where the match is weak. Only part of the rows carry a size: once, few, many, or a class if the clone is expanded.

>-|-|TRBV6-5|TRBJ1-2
TGTGCCAGCAGTTCGCCCGTTACCGGTTACACCTTC
CASSSPVTGYTF
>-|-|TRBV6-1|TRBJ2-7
TGTGCCAGCAGTCCCACTCGTCCGGGGGCGGACGAGCAGTACTTC
CASSPTRPGADEQYF
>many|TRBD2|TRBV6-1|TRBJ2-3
TGTGCCAGCAGTGAAGTCGGGACTAACACAGATACGCAGTATTTT
CASSEVGTNTDTQYF
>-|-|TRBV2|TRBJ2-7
TGTGCCAGCGGACCCCCTAGGGAGGCGGGGTACTACGAGCAGTACTTC
CASGPPREAGYYEQYF
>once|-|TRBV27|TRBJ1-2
TGTGCCAGCAGTTTATTGAGTAGAGATACTAACTATGGCTACACCTTC
CASSLLSRDTNYGYTF
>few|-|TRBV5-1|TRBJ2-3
TGCGCCAGCAGCCCCTCCGGCTTGGCCCGGACAGATACGCAGTATTTT
CASSPSGLARTDTQYF
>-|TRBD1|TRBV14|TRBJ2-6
TGTGCCAGCAGCGCAGGGCTCCGGGACAGAGCTTTCTCTGGGGCCAACGTCCTGACTTTC
CASSAGLRDRAFSGANVLTF
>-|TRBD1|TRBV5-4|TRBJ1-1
TGTGCCAGCAGCTTAGCAGTCAGGGGGTCGGAAGCTTTCTTT
CASSLAVRGSEAFF
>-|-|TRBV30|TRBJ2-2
TGTGCCTGGAGAAGAACTAACACAAACACCGGGGAGCTGTTTTTT
CAWRRTNTNTGELFF
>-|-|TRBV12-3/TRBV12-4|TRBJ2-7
TGTGCCAGCAGTTTAAGCAGGGCAGAAGAGCAGTACTTC
CASSLSRAEEQYF
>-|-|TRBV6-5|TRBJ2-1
TGTGCCAGCAGCCGCACGGGGGACAGCTACAATGAGCAGTTCTTC
CASSRTGDSYNEQFF
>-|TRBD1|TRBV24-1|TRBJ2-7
TGTGCCACCAGTGACCCCCCTACTAGACAGGGGGCGGGTTACGAGCAGTACTTC
CATSDPPTRQGAGYEQYF
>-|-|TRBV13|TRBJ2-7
TGTGCCAGCAGCTTGAACAGGCCATCCTACGAGCAGTACTTC
CASSLNRPSYEQYF
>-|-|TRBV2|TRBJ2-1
TGTGCCAGCAGTGAAGGGACATTGGGGTCCTACAATGAGCAGTTCTTC
CASSEGTLGSYNEQFF
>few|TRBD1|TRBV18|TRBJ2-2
TGTGCCAGCTCACTGGGACAGGGGTACACCGGGGAGCTGTTTTTT
CASSLGQGYTGELFF
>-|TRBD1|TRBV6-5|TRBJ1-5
TGTGCCAGCAGTCGACAGGGAAGTCAGCCCCAGCATTTT
CASSRQGSQPQHF
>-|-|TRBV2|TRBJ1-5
TGTGCCAGCAGCTACAGGGTGCATCAGCCCCAGCATTTT
CASSYRVHQPQHF
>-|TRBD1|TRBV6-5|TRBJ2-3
TGTGCCAGCAGCCGCGCGACAGGGGGCCGTACGCAGTATTTT
CASSRATGGRTQYF
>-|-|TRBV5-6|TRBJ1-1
TGTGCCAGCAGCTCTTGGGACCGAACGACTGAAGCTTTCTTT
CASSSWDRTTEAFF
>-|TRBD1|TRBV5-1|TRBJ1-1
TGCGCCAGCAGCCCGGGACAGGCGCTGAACACTGAAGCTTTCTTT
CASSPGQALNTEAFF
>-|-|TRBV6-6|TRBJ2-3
TGTGCCAGCAGTCCCCTTGAAGGGGGGGGGACTAGCACAGATACGCAGTATTTT
CASSPLEGGGTSTDTQYF
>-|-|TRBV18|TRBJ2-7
TGTGCCAGCTCACCGGGGGGCACCTACGAGCAGTACTTC
CASSPGGTYEQYF
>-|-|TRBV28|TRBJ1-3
TGTGCCAGCGGGATTGGCTCTGGAAACACCATATATTTT
CASGIGSGNTIYF
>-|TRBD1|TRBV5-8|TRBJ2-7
TGTGCCAGCAGCTGGGGGACAGACTTGATAGGGGAGCAGTACTTC
CASSWGTDLIGEQYF
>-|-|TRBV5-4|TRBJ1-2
TGTGCCAGCTCAGACAGAAACTATGGCTACACCTTC
CASSDRNYGYTF
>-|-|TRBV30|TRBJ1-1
TGTGCCTGGATAAACGGGAAGGGCACTGAAGCTTTCTTT
CAWINGKGTEAFF
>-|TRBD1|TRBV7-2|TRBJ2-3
TGTGCCAGCACACCGACGGGGACAGGGGCGGATACGCAGTATTTT
CASTPTGTGADTQYF